This T cell receptor (beta chain) appears in the sequencing data of a study of regulatory T cells in long-lasting Graves disease. This clonotype was seen at least ten times. The authors built TCR beta libraries using iRepertoire HTBI primers and Arm-PCR of CDR3 regions. TCRdb fed the multiplex PCR reads into MiXCR, producing one record per CDR3 protein. In the table there are under 250,000 distinct CDR3 sequences, roughly 20% of which are singletons. The time point denotes: newly diagnosed GD, antithyroid drugs for less than 3 months. PBMCs were the source of the RNA used for TCR sequencing. The data were also submitted as part of a second study, on T cells in Graves' hyperthyroidism and ophthalmopathy. As reported in that work: Hyperthyroidism had been newly diagnosed in patients aged 18 to 65, and its duration was under 2 months. The study left out patients who had uncontrolled infection, other autoimmune disease, pregnancy or lactation. Diagnoses were established using clinical symptoms, serum thyroxine and TRAb, thyroid ultrasound and orbital computed tomography. Appearing also in blood were most of the thyroid clonotypes expanded above 0.001.

This TCR came from a woman aged 30 to 39 with Graves disease. The sample consisted of peripheral blood mononuclear cells (PBMCs), taken at new diagnosis, from a patient treated with antithyroid drugs.

DNA of the CDR3: TGCGCCAGCAGCCAAGTGGGCACCCAGAACACTGAAGCTTTCTTT. This sequence encodes CASSQVGTQNTEAFF. V usage is TRBV4-1 and J usage is TRBJ1-1; D not resolved. The V end was cut by 1 base, the J end by 1 base, with 10 bases between. The CDR3 contains 15 residues. Germline-derived CDR1 and CDR2 are MGHRA and YSYEKL.